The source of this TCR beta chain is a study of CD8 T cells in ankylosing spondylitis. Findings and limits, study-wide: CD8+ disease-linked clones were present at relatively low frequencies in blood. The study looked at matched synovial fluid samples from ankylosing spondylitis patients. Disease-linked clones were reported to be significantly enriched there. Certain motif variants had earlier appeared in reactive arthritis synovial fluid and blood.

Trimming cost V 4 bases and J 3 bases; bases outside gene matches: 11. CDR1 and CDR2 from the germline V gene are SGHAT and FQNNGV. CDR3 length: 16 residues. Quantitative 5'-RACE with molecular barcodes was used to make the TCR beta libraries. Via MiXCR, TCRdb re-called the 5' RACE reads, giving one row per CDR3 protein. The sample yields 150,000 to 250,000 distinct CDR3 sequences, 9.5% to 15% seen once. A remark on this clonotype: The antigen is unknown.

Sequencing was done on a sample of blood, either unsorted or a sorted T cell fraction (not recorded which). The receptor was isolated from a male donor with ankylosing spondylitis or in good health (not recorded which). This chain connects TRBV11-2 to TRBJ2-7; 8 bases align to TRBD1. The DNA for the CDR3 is TGTGCCAGCAGCTCTTCCGACAGGGGAAGATACTACGAGCAGTACTTC. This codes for CASSSSDRGRYYEQYF.